This TCR beta chain was sequenced for a study of regulatory T cells in long-lasting Graves disease. CDR1 is SGHTA, CDR2 FQGNSA, per germline. V was clipped by 5 bases and J by 4 bases; unmatched bases: 13. The CDR3 runs 16 residues. Time point noted: persistent/refractory GD, antithyroid drugs over 5 years with positive TRAb. Isolated PBMC RNA provided the starting material for the TCR library. American Thyroid Association guidelines defined how Graves' disease was diagnosed. At least ten counts were recorded for this clonotype. Antigen specificity is unknown. Findings and limits, study-wide: Patients with persistent disease showed a bias toward TRBV28, TRBJ1-2 and TRBJ2-5. Thyroid tissue was not studied; only peripheral blood was.

Arm-PCR of CDR3 regions and iRepertoire HTBI primers were the basis on which TCR beta libraries were built. Authors' data handling: Looking across samples, the authors found roughly 58 TRBV and some 13 TRBJ segments. TCRdb processed the multiplex PCR reads anew with MiXCR; each CDR3 protein has one entry. The V and J calls, along with clone size, are taken from TCRdb and not from the paper's own processing. The profile shows roughly 490,000 distinct CDR3 sequences, around a fifth of them singletons. The chain joins TRBV7-2 to TRBJ1-1; 7 positions agree with TRBD1. The sequencing used peripheral blood mononuclear cells (PBMCs), collected when the disease was refractory, from a patient treated with antithyroid drugs. The sequence came from a female donor with Graves disease. CDR3 nucleotides: TGTGCCAGCAGCCGCGACAGGGAAGTCTTGGGCACTGAAGCTTTCTTT. Amino acids: CASSRDREVLGTEAFF.